The clone carrying this T cell receptor (beta chain) is labeled as medium-sized. This sample is part of a study of blood T cell repertoires in COVID-19. The overall study: The samples span acute and convalescent COVID-19 from the United States, Italy and Spain. The cDNA or gDNA used as material had been derived from T cells, B-cell-depleted T cells, or PBMCs.

Trimming took 2 bases from V and 8 from J, leaving 15 bases between them. CDR3 length equals 14 residues. Germline CDR1 reads MNHEY; CDR2 reads SMNVEV (reference sequence). Authors' processing steps: Reference gene primer amplification in the assay estimated nucleated cell counts. Sequenced by immunoSEQ multiplex PCR; TCRdb stores in-frame clones only, minus some. V and J calls and clone size are as listed in that table; D and trimming were resolved from the DNA. The data contain 120,000 to 150,000 clones, roughly 85% of them singletons. This TCR derives from a man aged 55 to 69 with acute or convalescent COVID-19. The V and J genes are TRBV27 and TRBJ1-2; D is ambiguous. The sequenced sample consisted of peripheral blood. DNA for the CDR3: TGTGCCAGCAGTTTAAATGTGATGTCTGAGGGCTACACCTTC. It yields the protein CASSLNVMSEGYTF.